These 8 T cell receptor beta chains originate from one sample sequenced in a study of T cells in Graves' hyperthyroidism and ophthalmopathy. Amplification of TCR beta CDR3 regions was performed using RNA transcripts as template. The HTBI primer set was used in a first-round RT-PCR of the TCR CDR3. TCRdb reprocessed the multiplex PCR reads via MiXCR and lists one record per CDR3 protein. The data show about 840,000 distinct CDR3 sequences, roughly 37% seen once. Sequenced input: blood. These receptors all stem from a man aged 18 to 30 with Graves' hyperthyroidism.

This clonotype was seen more than once but under ten times. This chain uses TRBV4-1 with TRBJ2-5, with 7 positions matching TRBD2. The V and J ends lost 0 bases and 6 bases, in that order; junction bases with no gene match: 4. The CDR3 consists of 14 residues. The germline V gene encodes CDR1 MGHRA and CDR2 YSYEKL. The CDR3, as DNA: TGCGCCAGCAGCCAAGAGGGCGGGGGAAAGACCCAGTACTTC. This translates into CASSQEGGGKTQYF.

Regarding this clonotype: Germline and junction disagree at one end, which may indicate a read error. The J gene is TRBJ1-1, the V gene TRBV25-1, with TRBD1 identical over 9 bases. Germline V lookup: CDR1 MGHDK, CDR2 SYGVNS. CDR3 size: 17 residues. The CDR3 protein is CASSQGQGQDMNTEAFF. The CDR3 bases are TGCGCCAGCAGCCAAGGACAGGGGCAAGACATGAACACTGAAGCTTTCTTT.

A remark on this clonotype: The junction does not match germline at one end; this may be a read error. The V and J genes are TRBV10-3 and TRBJ2-7; 7 nucleotides align to TRBD1. Germline lookup yields CDR1 ENHRY and CDR2 SYGVKD. The length of the CDR3 is 16 residues. The CDR3 DNA sequence: TGTGCCAGCAGTTACACCCCGGGACAGTTGGTCTACGAGCAGTACTTC. It translates to CASSYTPGQLVYEQYF.

The chain employs TRBV6-5 and TRBJ2-5; 8 bases are shared with TRBD1. V lost 5 bases to trimming and J lost 2 bases; unmatched junction nucleotides: 7. Germline V gives CDR1 MNHEY, CDR2 SVGAGI. The CDR3 extends over 15 amino acids. CDR3 in amino acids: CASSLSRDRQETQYF. The CDR3 DNA reads TGTGCCAGCAGTCTCTCCCGGGACAGGCAAGAGACCCAGTACTTC.

As for this clonotype: One end of the junction is discordant with germline, which a read error may explain. This chain uses TRBV7-9 with TRBJ1-1, with no clear D. The CDR3 runs to 13 residues. Germline lookup yields CDR1 SEHNR and CDR2 FQNEAQ (reference sequence). Here the CDR3 reads CASSQYVNTEAFF. In nucleotides, the CDR3 is TGCGCCAGCAGCCAATACGTGAACACTGAAGCTTTCTTT. The variable domain in full, with the rest retrieved from reference TRBV7-9 and TRBJ1-1, is DTGVSQNPRHKITKRGQNVTFRCDPISEHNRLYWYRQTLGQGPEFLTYFQNEAQLEKSRLLSDRFSAERPKGSFSTLEIQRTEQGDSAMYLCASSQYVNTEAFFGQGTRLTVV.

The chain couples TRBV2 to TRBJ2-2; the D is unclear. Trimming shortened V by 6 bases and J by 4 bases, and 9 bases separated the two germline ends. The CDR3 extends over 13 amino acids. Looked up from germline, CDR1 is SNHLY and CDR2 is FYNNEI. The CDR3 DNA is TGTGCCAGCAGCTTGTATCTCACCGGGGAGCTGTTTTTT. It is translated as CASSLYLTGELFF.

This clonotype was observed a handful of times. This chain links TRBV7-3 with TRBJ1-5; D call uncertain. Germline V gene sequence: CDR1 SGHTA, CDR2 FQGTGA. The length of the CDR3 is 15 residues. Between the trimmed V and J ends, which lost 4 bases and 5 bases, there was a span of 15 bases. The DNA of the CDR3 is TGTGCCAGCAGCTCCCGATGGGGTAGGGATCAGCCCCAGCATTTT. Amino acids: CASSSRWGRDQPQHF.

This clonotype has a count of ten or more. The V call is TRBV7-9, the J call TRBJ2-6; D gene ambiguous. Germline assignment: CDR1 SEHNR and CDR2 FQNEAQ (reference sequence). The CDR3 has 19 residues. The V end was cut by 4 bases, the J end by 0 bases, with 19 bases between. CDR3 sequence reads: CASSSSDSLTVSGANVLTF. CDR3 coding DNA: TGTGCCAGCAGCTCCTCTGACTCCTTGACGGTCTCTGGGGCCAACGTCCTGACTTTC. Combining the CDR3 with reference TRBV7-9 and TRBJ2-6 gives the whole variable domain DTGVSQNPRHKITKRGQNVTFRCDPISEHNRLYWYRQTLGQGPEFLTYFQNEAQLEKSRLLSDRFSAERPKGSFSTLEIQRTEQGDSAMYLCASSSSDSLTVSGANVLTFGAGSRLTVL.